One sample yielded the 11 T cell receptor beta chains listed below, sequenced in a study of blood T cells in healthy people across ages (dated by TCRdb to 2013 to 2016). The library was obtained by 5' RACE. The sequencer was an Illumina HiSeq 2500. A second PCR of roughly 6 to 12 cycles was run with a J-beta primer mix and a sample-barcoded 5' primer. The raw public reads went through TCRdb reprocessing: fastp at Q25, MiXCR clone calling, in-frame beta chains kept. Records with the same CDR3 protein are collapsed into one entry carrying the most frequent genes and DNA. The sample contains just over 800,000 distinct CDR3 sequences, roughly 60% of them found a single time. About 27% of the sample lies in the top ten. The source material was blood. These receptors were obtained from a man younger than 40 in good health.

This clonotype has a count of ten or more. The chain has TRBV6-2 or TRBV6-3 and TRBJ2-7; TRBD1 matches at 7 bases. CDR1 and CDR2 from the germline V gene are MNHEY and SVGEGT. CDR3 length: 13 residues. With 6 bases clipped from V and 5 bases from J, the junction kept 7 bases outside the gene matches. CDR3 protein: CASRWTGSNEQYF. For the CDR3, the DNA is TGTGCCAGCAGATGGACAGGTTCCAACGAGCAGTACTTC.

V gene TRBV4-3 combines with J gene TRBJ2-3; D unresolved. This CDR3 is 15 amino acids long. CDR1 and CDR2 from the germline V gene are LGHNA and YSLEER. The ends were cut back, 1 base at V and 0 bases at J, with 8 bases in the middle. Here the CDR3 DNA reads TGCGCCAGCAGCCAAGCCCATACTAGCACAGATACGCAGTATTTT. This gives the protein CASSQAHTSTDTQYF.

V and J are TRBV7-9 and TRBJ2-5, with D hard to call. In germline, CDR1 is SEHNR, CDR2 FQNEAQ (reference sequence). This CDR3 is 13 amino acids long. The V end was cut by 8 bases, the J end by 7 bases, with 17 bases between. DNA for the CDR3: TGTGCCAGCGTCGCCGGCGGCCCAGGGACCCAGTACTTC. It codes for CASVAGGPGTQYF.

The chain couples TRBV11-3 to TRBJ2-1, with TRBD2 matching 11 bases. The germline V gene encodes CDR1 SGHNT and CDR2 YENEEA. The junction had 5 bases not matched to a gene; V was cut back by 3 bases and J by 4 bases. The CDR3 runs 16 residues. The chain's CDR3 is CASSFDSGGAYNEQFF. Here the CDR3 DNA reads TGTGCCAGCAGCTTCGATAGCGGGGGGGCATACAATGAGCAGTTCTTC.

In its sample, this clonotype was seen a few times. CDR3 amino acids: CASSHGPYEQYF. The CDR3 nucleotides read TGTGCCAGCAGTCACGGACCCTACGAGCAGTACTTC. V gene TRBV7-9 combines with J gene TRBJ2-7; D call uncertain. The CDR3 is 12 residues long. V gave up 6 bases and J gave up 2 bases, with 8 bases separating them. CDR1 and CDR2 from the germline V gene are SEHNR and FQNEAQ (reference sequence).

This chain connects TRBV15 to TRBJ1-2; TRBD1 is a possible D gene (5 bases). Germline-derived CDR1 and CDR2 are LNHNV and YYDKDF (reference sequence). Trimming removed 0 bases at V and 6 bases at J, with 14 bases between. This CDR3 has 15 amino acids. The CDR3 is CATSRDRGRGNGYTF. CDR3 in DNA: TGTGCCACCAGCAGAGATCGGGGACGGGGAAATGGCTACACCTTC.

The chain combines TRBV20-1 with TRBJ2-7; D gene ambiguous. Germline lookup yields CDR1 DFQATT and CDR2 SNEGSKA (reference sequence). The CDR3 extends over 10 amino acids. The V end lost 5 bases, the J end lost 4 bases, and 6 bases lay between the germline ends. This chain's CDR3 is CSAEPYEQYF. As DNA, the CDR3 is TGCAGTGCTGAACCTTACGAGCAGTACTTC.

With regard to this clonotype: Germline is not matched at one junction end, which may reflect a read error. The chain employs TRBV24-1 and TRBJ1-1; TRBD1 is a possible D gene (5 bases). The germline V gene encodes CDR1 KGHDR and CDR2 SFDVKD. This CDR3 spans 16 amino acids. Here the CDR3 DNA reads TGTGCCACTAGTGATCCCTCCAGGGAAGGAACCACTGAAGCTTTCTTT. As protein: CATSDPSREGTTEAFF.

The V gene is TRBV27, the J gene TRBJ1-6, with D maybe TRBD1 (5 bases). This CDR3 has 15 amino acids. The germline V gene encodes CDR1 MNHEY and CDR2 SMNVEV (reference sequence). V shed 1 base and J shed 6 bases, with 10 bases lying between them. In DNA, the CDR3 is TGTGCCAGCAGTTTATTAGCAGGGCTTAATTCACCCCTCCACTTT. Translation gives CASSLLAGLNSPLHF.

The rearrangement uses TRBV10-3 and TRBJ1-4, with D perhaps TRBD1 (6 bases). The CDR3 length is 15 residues. Trimming took 3 bases from V and 5 from J, leaving 13 bases between them. Germline V lookup: CDR1 ENHRY, CDR2 SYGVKD. This CDR3 is CAISDSTGTNEKLFF. In DNA, the CDR3 is TGTGCCATCAGTGATTCTACAGGGACGAATGAAAAACTGTTTTTT.

A note on this clonotype: The junction departs from the called germline gene at one end, perhaps through a read error. V is TRBV5-5 and J is TRBJ2-1; no clear D. CDR3 length: 14 amino acids. Per the germline V gene, CDR1 is SGHKS and CDR2 is YYEKEE (reference sequence). CDR3 bases: TGTGACAGCAGCTTCTATAACGAAGTAAATGAGCAGTTCTTC. Its protein is CDSSFYNEVNEQFF.